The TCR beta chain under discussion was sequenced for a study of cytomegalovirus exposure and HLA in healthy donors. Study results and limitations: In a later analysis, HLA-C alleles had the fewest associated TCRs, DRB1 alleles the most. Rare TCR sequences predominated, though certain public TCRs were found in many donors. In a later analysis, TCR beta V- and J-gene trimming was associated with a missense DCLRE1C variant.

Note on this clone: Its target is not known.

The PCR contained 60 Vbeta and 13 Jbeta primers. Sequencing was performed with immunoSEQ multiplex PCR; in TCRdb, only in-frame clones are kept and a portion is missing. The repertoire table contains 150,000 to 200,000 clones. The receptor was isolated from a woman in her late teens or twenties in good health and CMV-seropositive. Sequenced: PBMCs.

The CDR3: CASSIEMTSGLYEQYF. In nucleotides, the CDR3 is TGTGCCAGTAGTATAGAAATGACTAGCGGATTATACGAGCAGTACTTC. The chain uses TRBV19 and TRBJ2-7; 9 positions match TRBD2. Losses at the gene ends were 0 bases for V and 4 bases for J; bases not matched to a gene: 7. From germline, CDR1 is LNHDA and CDR2 SQIVND (reference sequence). The length of the CDR3 is 16 residues.